Listed below are T cell receptor beta chains from one sample, sequenced in a study of blood T cell repertoires in COVID-19. The repertoire was sequenced with immunoSEQ multiplex PCR; TCRdb's copy has only in-frame clones and lacks some. The sample shows around 400,000 clones, about 87% of them seen only once. Sequenced material: peripheral blood. Receptor source: a young woman with COVID-19, enrolled during active disease. Both conserved end residues are part of each CDR3. The D gene is left open where the match is weak. Expanded clones get a size class; other rows say once, few or many, or leave the size out.

>NA|TRBD1|TRBV3-1/TRBV3-2|TRBJ1-2
TGTGCCAGCAGCTCCGGGACAGTGGGCTATGGCTACACCTTC
CASSSGTVGYGYTF
>NA|TRBD1|TRBV19|TRBJ2-3
TGTGCCAGTGTGGACAGGGGTTCGGAGGATACGCAGTATTTT
CASVDRGSEDTQYF
>NA|TRBD1|TRBV28|TRBJ1-4
TGTGCCAGCATGAGACAGGGGGCGGATGAAAAACTGTTTTTT
CASMRQGADEKLFF
>NA|NA|TRBV5-1|TRBJ2-7
TGCGCCAGCAGCTCCACACAGGGAAACGAGCAGTACTTC
CASSSTQGNEQYF
>NA|TRBD1|TRBV3-1/TRBV3-2|TRBJ2-1
TGTGCCAGCAGCCCGGGGGGACAGGGGGGCAGGGATGAGCAGTTCTTC
CASSPGGQGGRDEQFF
>NA|NA|TRBV11-2|TRBJ1-1
TGTGCCAGCAGCAGAGCGATTTTGAACACTGAAGCTTTCTTT
CASSRAILNTEAFF
>NA|TRBD2|TRBV27|TRBJ2-1
TGTGCCAGCAGTTTTCTGGGGAATAGCGGGGAGGAGTCCTACAATGAGCAGTTCTTC
CASSFLGNSGEESYNEQFF
>once|NA|TRBV18|TRBJ2-1
TGTGCCAGCTCACCGCCTAGCGTCCGATACAATGAGCAGTTCTTC
CASSPPSVRYNEQFF
>NA|TRBD1|TRBV24-1|TRBJ2-2
TGTGCCACCAGTGATTTGCGGACAGGGAGGACCGGGGAGCTGTTTTTT
CATSDLRTGRTGELFF
>NA|NA|TRBV12-3/TRBV12-4|TRBJ2-7
TGTGCCAGCAGCCTACAGGGCTACGAGCAGTACTTC
CASSLQGYEQYF
>NA|NA|TRBV2|TRBJ2-1
TGTGCCAGCAGTCAAGACGGGAGCCTTAACAATGAGCAGTTCTTC
CASSQDGSLNNEQFF
>NA|NA|TRBV11-2|TRBJ1-2
TGTGCCAGCAGCCACACAGGACCCGGAGGGTATGGCTACACCTTC
CASSHTGPGGYGYTF
>NA|NA|TRBV4-3|TRBJ1-5
TGCGCCAGCAGCCAAGGAGGGGGGCCCCAGCATTTT
CASSQGGGPQHF
>NA|NA|TRBV7-2|TRBJ1-5
TGTGCCAGCAGCTTAGATGAGGGTGGAAGCAATCAGCCCCAGCATTTT
CASSLDEGGSNQPQHF
>once|NA|TRBV10-1|TRBJ1-2
TGCGCCAGCAGTGAGTCGGGAGGCCTCGGGGGCTACACCTTC
CASSESGGLGGYTF
>NA|TRBD2|TRBV19|TRBJ2-7
TGTGCCAGTATAAAAGCGGGAAGAGGAGGCTCCTACGAGCAGTACTTC
CASIKAGRGGSYEQYF
>NA|NA|TRBV20-1|TRBJ2-3
TGCAGTGCTAGTGCGCGGGAAGGCACAGATACGCAGTATTTT
CSASAREGTDTQYF
>once|TRBD1|TRBV5-1|TRBJ1-2
TGCGCCAGCAGCTCTTCCCCGGGACAGAGTTTCTATGGCTACACCTTC
CASSSSPGQSFYGYTF
>NA|TRBD1|TRBV28|TRBJ2-7
TGTGCAACCGAGGGGCCGGACAGGGGCGACGAGCAGTACTTC
CATEGPDRGDEQYF
>NA|TRBD1|TRBV9|TRBJ2-1
TGTGCCAGCAGCAAGACAGGGGGCATCTACAATGAGCAGTTCTTC
CASSKTGGIYNEQFF
>NA|TRBD1|TRBV18|TRBJ2-5
TGTGCCAGCTCACGAACCGGGACAGGGGCCGCAAAAGAGACCCAGTACTTC
CASSRTGTGAAKETQYF
>NA|NA|TRBV24-1|TRBJ1-4
TGTGCCACCAGTGATCACAGGGTGGGCCAGGGAGAAAAACTGTTTTTT
CATSDHRVGQGEKLFF
>NA|TRBD2|TRBV10-1|TRBJ2-1
TGCGCCAGCAGTTCGTCTAGCGGGAGCAATGAGCAGTTCTTC
CASSSSSGSNEQFF
>NA|NA|TRBV7-9|TRBJ2-7
TGTGCCAGCAGCATTAGTTCATCCGAGCAGTACTTC
CASSISSSEQYF
>NA|NA|TRBV24-1|TRBJ2-5
TGTGCCACCAGTGAGGGCAGGAGAGGGGAGACCCAGTACTTC
CATSEGRRGETQYF
>NA|NA|TRBV28|TRBJ2-1
TGTGCCAGCAGTCCCCCGGTAAACAATGAGCAGTTCTTC
CASSPPVNNEQFF
>NA|NA|TRBV7-9|TRBJ1-5
TGTGCCAGCAGCTTATCAGGGGGCAATCAGCCCCAGCATTTT
CASSLSGGNQPQHF
>NA|TRBD1|TRBV10-3|TRBJ1-5
TGTGCCATCAGTGCCAGGGGGGATAGTCAGCCCCAGCATTTT
CAISARGDSQPQHF
>NA|NA|TRBV6-5|TRBJ2-7
TGTGCCAGCAGTTACCAGAGACAGTTCTACGAGCAGTACTTC
CASSYQRQFYEQYF
>NA|NA|TRBV4-1|TRBJ2-7
TGCGCCAGCAGCCAGGTTGGGGGGTCTGACTACGAGCAGTACTTC
CASSQVGGSDYEQYF
>NA|TRBD2|TRBV7-3|TRBJ2-3
TGTGCCAGCAGCTTAGGTCTAGCGGGAGGGGCAGATACGCAGTATTTT
CASSLGLAGGADTQYF
>NA|NA|TRBV24-1|TRBJ2-2
TGTGCCACCAGTGACCGGACAGAGCGGGAGCTGTTTTTT
CATSDRTERELFF
>many|NA|TRBV12-2|TRBJ1-6
TGTGCAAGTCGCTACTTTCTAACCGGCGGGGGTCGAGAGGATTCACCCCTCCACTTT
CASRYFLTGGGREDSPLHF
>NA|TRBD2|TRBV9|TRBJ2-1
TGTGCCAGCAGTGCGGGACTAGCGGCTTACAATGAGCAGTTCTTC
CASSAGLAAYNEQFF
>NA|TRBD1|TRBV28|TRBJ1-4
TGTGCCAGCAGTTTATCAGGGGGCGGTAATGAAAAACTGTTTTTT
CASSLSGGGNEKLFF
>NA|TRBD2|TRBV5-6|TRBJ2-7
TGTGCCAGCAGCTTTCTAGCGGGGGTGCTCCACTACGAGCAGTACTTC
CASSFLAGVLHYEQYF
>NA|NA|TRBV18|TRBJ1-1
TGTGCCAGCTCACCAGAGGTGCTGGACACTGAAGCTTTCTTT
CASSPEVLDTEAFF
>NA|TRBD2|TRBV30|TRBJ2-7
TGTGCCTGGAGCGAGGGACCGGGACTAGCAATGGACGAGCAGTACTTC
CAWSEGPGLAMDEQYF
>NA|TRBD2|TRBV7-2|TRBJ2-3
TGTGCCAGCAGCTTACATGGGCGGGAGGTCGTGACAGATACGCAGTATTTT
CASSLHGREVVTDTQYF
>NA|TRBD1|TRBV5-1|TRBJ2-1
TGCGCCAGCAGCTTGGGGGACAGCCTTATGGGAGAGCAGTTCTTC
CASSLGDSLMGEQFF
>NA|NA|TRBV24-1|TRBJ2-1
TGTGCCACCAGTGATTTGGGAGACGCGACGCGGGGTGAGCAGTTCTTC
CATSDLGDATRGEQFF
>NA|TRBD1|TRBV12-3/TRBV12-4|TRBJ1-1
TGTGCCACGGACAGGGGAACTGAAGCTTTCTTT
CATDRGTEAFF
>NA|NA|TRBV6-5|TRBJ2-1
TGTGCCAGCAACCCCCCGGGGACAAACTACAATGAGCAGTTCTTC
CASNPPGTNYNEQFF
>NA|TRBD2|TRBV30|TRBJ2-5
TGTGCCTGGAGTGTAAGGCCTAGCGGGACAGAGACCCAGTACTTC
CAWSVRPSGTETQYF
>NA|NA|TRBV7-6|TRBJ2-5
TGTGCCAGCAGCTTAAGGGGAGAGACCCAGTACTTC
CASSLRGETQYF
>once|NA|TRBV5-1|TRBJ1-1
TGCGCCAGCAGCTTGCATGGGGGGGACACTGAAGCTTTCTTT
CASSLHGGDTEAFF
>NA|NA|TRBV28|TRBJ1-1
TGTGCCAGCAGTTTATGGGGGCCCGGAAACATGAACACTGAAGCTTTCTTT
CASSLWGPGNMNTEAFF
>NA|NA|TRBV30|TRBJ2-7
TGTGCCTGGAGTGGGGGCGGATCCTACGAGCAGTACTTC
CAWSGGGSYEQYF
>NA|TRBD1|TRBV30|TRBJ1-2
TGTGCCTGGAATGGACAGGGGTATGGCTACACCTTC
CAWNGQGYGYTF
>NA|NA|TRBV6-5|TRBJ1-5
TGTGCCAGCAGTTACTCGTCAGTCCATCGACCCCAGCATTTT
CASSYSSVHRPQHF
>NA|NA|TRBV5-1|TRBJ1-2
TGCGCCAGCAGCTTCAGGCCGGCTAACTATGGCTACACCTTC
CASSFRPANYGYTF
>many|NA|TRBV15|TRBJ1-5
TGTGCCACCAGGATGGGGCTCAATCAGCCCCAGCATTTT
CATRMGLNQPQHF
>NA|TRBD2|TRBV27|TRBJ2-2
TGTGCCAGCTCCCGCCCCGCGGGAGGGAACACCGGGGAGCTGTTTTTT
CASSRPAGGNTGELFF
>once|TRBD1|TRBV27|TRBJ2-7
TGTGCCAGCAGACCGGAACCGGGACAGACCAACGAGCAGTACTTC
CASRPEPGQTNEQYF